This T cell receptor (beta chain) was profiled in a study of blood T cell repertoires in COVID-19. Overall study: COVID-19 samples collected from the United States, Italy and Spain covered acute and convalescent phases. PBMCs, B-cell-depleted T cells, or T cells were the source of the cDNA or gDNA that made up the material.

Per the original methods: Nucleated cell number was recorded as an estimate derived from reference gene primer amplification. Measured with immunoSEQ multiplex PCR; TCRdb has only the in-frame clones, and not every one. The V and J calls and clone size come from that table; D and trimming were worked out from the DNA. The sample lists around 200,000 clones, around nine tenths occurring once. The germline V and J ends were trimmed by 4 bases and 0 bases, with 19 bases remaining between them. The length of the CDR3 is 18 residues. Germline lookup yields CDR1 MGHRA and CDR2 YSYEKL. Sequencing was performed on peripheral blood. This sequence joins TRBV4-1 and TRBJ2-1, with D possibly matching TRBD2 (6 bases). The TCR comes from a young woman who had recovered from COVID-19. CDR3 protein: CASSLRGGGMSSYNEQFF. CDR3 DNA sequence: TGCGCCAGCAGCCTGAGGGGTGGGGGGATGAGCTCCTACAATGAGCAGTTCTTC.